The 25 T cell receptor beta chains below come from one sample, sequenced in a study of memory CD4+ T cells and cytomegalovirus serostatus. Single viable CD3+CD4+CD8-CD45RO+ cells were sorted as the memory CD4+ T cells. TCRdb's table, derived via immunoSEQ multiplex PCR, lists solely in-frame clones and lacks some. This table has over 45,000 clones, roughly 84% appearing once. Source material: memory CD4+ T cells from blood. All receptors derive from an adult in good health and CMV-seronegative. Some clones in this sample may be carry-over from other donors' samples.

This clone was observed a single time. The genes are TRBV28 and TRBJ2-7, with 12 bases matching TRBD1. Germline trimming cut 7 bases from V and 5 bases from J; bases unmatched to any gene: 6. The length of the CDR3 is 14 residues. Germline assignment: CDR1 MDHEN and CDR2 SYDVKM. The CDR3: CASNTGTGGDEQYF. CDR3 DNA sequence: TGTGCCAGCAATACCGGGACAGGGGGCGACGAGCAGTACTTC.

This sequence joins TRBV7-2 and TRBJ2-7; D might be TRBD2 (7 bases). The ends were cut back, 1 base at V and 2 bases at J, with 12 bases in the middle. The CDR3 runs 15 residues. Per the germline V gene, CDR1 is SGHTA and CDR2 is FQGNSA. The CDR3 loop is CASSLGGGGPYEQYF. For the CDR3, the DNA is TGTGCCAGCAGCTTAGGCGGCGGGGGCCCCTACGAGCAGTACTTC.

CDR3 amino acids: CASSGDSAITQYF. CDR3 sequence (DNA): TGTGCCAGCAGCGGGGACAGCGCTATTACGCAGTATTTT. The rearrangement joins TRBV7-3 to TRBJ2-3; 7 bases align to TRBD1. Germline trimming cut 5 bases from V and 8 bases from J; bases unmatched to any gene: 7. The CDR3 is 13 residues long. Germline V gene data show CDR1 as SGHTA and CDR2 as FQGTGA. Variable domain in full (rest from reference TRBV7-3 and TRBJ2-3): GAGVSQTPSNKVTEKGKYVELRCDPISGHTALYWYRQSLGQGPEFLIYFQGTGAADDSGLPNDRFFAVRPEGSVSTLKIQRTERGDSAVYLCASSGDSAITQYFGPGTRLTVL.

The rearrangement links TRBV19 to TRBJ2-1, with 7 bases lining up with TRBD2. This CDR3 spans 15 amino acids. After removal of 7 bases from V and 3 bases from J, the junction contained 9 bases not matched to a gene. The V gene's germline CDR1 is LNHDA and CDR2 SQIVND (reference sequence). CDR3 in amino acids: CASTPSGTNYNEQFF. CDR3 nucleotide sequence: TGTGCCAGTACCCCCAGCGGGACCAACTACAATGAGCAGTTCTTC.

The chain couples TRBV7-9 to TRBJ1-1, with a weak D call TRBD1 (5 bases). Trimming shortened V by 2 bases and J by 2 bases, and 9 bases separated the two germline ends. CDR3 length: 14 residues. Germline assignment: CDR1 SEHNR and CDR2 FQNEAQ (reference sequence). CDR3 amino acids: CASSLNRGNTEAFF. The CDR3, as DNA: TGTGCCAGCAGCTTAAATAGGGGAAACACTGAAGCTTTCTTT.

The CDR3 DNA is TGTGCCAGCAGCCCTCAAGAGACCCAGTACTTC. This encodes CASSPQETQYF. This chain uses TRBV7-9 with TRBJ2-5; the D is unclear. V lost 5 bases to trimming and J lost 2 bases, with 3 bases between them. Germline V gene data show CDR1 as SEHNR and CDR2 as FQNEAQ (reference sequence). This CDR3 region has 11 residues.

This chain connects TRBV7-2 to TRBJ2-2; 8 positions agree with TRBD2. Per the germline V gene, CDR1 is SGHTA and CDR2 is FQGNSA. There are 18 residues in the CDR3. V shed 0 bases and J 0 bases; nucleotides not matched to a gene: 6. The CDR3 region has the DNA TGTGCCAGCAGCTTAGCGCTCCTAGCGGGTACGAACACCGGGGAGCTGTTTTTT. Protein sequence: CASSLALLAGTNTGELFF.

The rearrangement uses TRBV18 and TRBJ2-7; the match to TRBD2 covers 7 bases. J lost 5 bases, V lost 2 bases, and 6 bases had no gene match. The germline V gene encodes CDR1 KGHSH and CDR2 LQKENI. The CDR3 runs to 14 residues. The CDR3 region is CASSPETSFHEQYF. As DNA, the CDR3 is TGTGCCAGCTCACCAGAGACTAGCTTCCACGAGCAGTACTTC.

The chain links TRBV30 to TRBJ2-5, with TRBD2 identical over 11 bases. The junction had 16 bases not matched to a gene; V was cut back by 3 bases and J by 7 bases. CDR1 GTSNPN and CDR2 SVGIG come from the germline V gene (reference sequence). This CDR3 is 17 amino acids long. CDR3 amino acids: CAWSSKWTSGPVVTQYF. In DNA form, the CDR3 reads TGTGCCTGGAGCTCCAAGTGGACTAGCGGGCCAGTCGTGACCCAGTACTTC.

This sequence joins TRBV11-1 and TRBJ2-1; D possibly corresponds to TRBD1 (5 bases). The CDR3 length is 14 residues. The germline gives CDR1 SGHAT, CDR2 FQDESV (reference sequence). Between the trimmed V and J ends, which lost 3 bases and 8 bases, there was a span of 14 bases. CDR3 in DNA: TGTGCCAGCAGCTTTGGACAAACCTCTGATGAGCAGTTCTTC. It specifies CASSFGQTSDEQFF. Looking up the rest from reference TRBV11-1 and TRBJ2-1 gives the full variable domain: EAEVAQSPRYKITEKSQAVAFWCDPISGHATLYWYRQILGQGPELLVQFQDESVVDDSQLPKDRFSAERLKGVDSTLKIQPAELGDSAMYLCASSFGQTSDEQFFGPGTRLTVL.

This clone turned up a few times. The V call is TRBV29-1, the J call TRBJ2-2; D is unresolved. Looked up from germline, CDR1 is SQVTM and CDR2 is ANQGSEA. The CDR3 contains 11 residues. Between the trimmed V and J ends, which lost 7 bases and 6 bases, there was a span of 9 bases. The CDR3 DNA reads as TGCAGCGCCAAAAACGCCGGGGAGCTGTTTTTT. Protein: CSAKNAGELFF.

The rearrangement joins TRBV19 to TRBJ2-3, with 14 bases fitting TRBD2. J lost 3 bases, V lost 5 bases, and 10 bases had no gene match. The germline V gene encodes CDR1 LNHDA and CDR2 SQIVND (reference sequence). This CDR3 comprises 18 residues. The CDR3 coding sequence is TGTGCCAGTAGTGACCCCTTAGGGACTAGCGGGAGAACAGATACGCAGTATTTT. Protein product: CASSDPLGTSGRTDTQYF.

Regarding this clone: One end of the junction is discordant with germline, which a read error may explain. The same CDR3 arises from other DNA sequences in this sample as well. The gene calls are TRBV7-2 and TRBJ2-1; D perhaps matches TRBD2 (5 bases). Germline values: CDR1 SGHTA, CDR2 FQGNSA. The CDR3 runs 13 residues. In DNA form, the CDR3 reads TGTGCCAGCAGCCTAGCTCTCAACAATGAGCAGTTCTTC. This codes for CASSLALNNEQFF.

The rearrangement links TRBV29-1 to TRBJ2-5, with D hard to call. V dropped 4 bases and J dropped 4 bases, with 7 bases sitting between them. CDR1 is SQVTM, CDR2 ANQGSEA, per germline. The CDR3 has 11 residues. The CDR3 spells CSVVELETQYF. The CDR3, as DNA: TGCAGCGTTGTGGAATTAGAGACCCAGTACTTC.

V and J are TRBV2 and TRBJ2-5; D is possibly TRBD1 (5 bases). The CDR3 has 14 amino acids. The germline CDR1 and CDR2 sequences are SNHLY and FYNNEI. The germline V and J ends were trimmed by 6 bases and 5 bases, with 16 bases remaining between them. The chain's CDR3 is CASRTDTSAETQYF. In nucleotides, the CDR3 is TGTGCCAGCAGAACGGACACCTCCGCGGAGACCCAGTACTTC.

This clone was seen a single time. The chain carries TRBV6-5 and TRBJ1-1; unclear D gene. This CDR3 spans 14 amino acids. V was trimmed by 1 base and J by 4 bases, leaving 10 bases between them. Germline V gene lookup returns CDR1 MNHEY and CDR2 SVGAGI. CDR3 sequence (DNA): TGTGCCAGCAGTTACTTCGGCGGGAGCACTGAAGCTTTCTTT. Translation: CASSYFGGSTEAFF.

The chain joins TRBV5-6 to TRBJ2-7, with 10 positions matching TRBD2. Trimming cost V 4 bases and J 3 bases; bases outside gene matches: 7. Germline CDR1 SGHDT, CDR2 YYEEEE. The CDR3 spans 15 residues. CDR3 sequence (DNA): TGTGCCAGCAGCCGACTAGCGGGTCCCTACTACGAGCAGTACTTC. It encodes CASSRLAGPYYEQYF.

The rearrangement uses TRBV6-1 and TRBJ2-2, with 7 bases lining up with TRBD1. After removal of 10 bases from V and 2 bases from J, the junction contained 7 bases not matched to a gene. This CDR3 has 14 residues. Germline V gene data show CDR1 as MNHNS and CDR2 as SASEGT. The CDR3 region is CAISTGINTGELFF. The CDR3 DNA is TGTGCCATTTCGACAGGGATAAACACCGGGGAGCTGTTTTTT.

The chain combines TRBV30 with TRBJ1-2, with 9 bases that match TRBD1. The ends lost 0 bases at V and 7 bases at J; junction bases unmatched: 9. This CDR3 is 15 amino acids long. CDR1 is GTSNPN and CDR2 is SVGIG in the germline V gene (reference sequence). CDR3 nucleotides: TGTGCCTGGAGTGTCCGGTCGACAGGGGGTAGTGGCTACACCTTC. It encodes CAWSVRSTGGSGYTF.

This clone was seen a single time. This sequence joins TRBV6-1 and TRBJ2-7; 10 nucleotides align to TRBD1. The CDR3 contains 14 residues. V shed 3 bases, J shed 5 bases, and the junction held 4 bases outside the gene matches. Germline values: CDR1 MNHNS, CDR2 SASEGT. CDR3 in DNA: TGTGCCAGCAGTGACCGGGACAGGGGCGACGAGCAGTACTTC. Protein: CASSDRDRGDEQYF.

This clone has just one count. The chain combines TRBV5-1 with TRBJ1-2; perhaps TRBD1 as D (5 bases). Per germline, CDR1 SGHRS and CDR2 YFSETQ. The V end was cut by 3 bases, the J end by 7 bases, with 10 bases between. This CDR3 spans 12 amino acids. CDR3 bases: TGCGCCAGCAGCTCGGGGGGGACTGGCTACACCTTC. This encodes CASSSGGTGYTF.

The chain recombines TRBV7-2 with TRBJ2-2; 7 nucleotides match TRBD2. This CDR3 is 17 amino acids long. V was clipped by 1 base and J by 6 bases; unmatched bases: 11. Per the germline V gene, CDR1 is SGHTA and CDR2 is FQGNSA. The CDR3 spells CASSLGLGGRAAGELFF. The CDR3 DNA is TGTGCCAGCAGCTTAGGTCTTGGTGGGAGGGCCGCCGGGGAGCTGTTTTTT.

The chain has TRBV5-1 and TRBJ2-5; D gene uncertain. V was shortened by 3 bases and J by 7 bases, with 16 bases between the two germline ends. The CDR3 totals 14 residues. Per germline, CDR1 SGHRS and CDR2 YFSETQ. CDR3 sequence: CASSSEGSRVTQYF. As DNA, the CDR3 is TGCGCCAGCAGCTCGGAAGGTAGCCGGGTGACCCAGTACTTC.

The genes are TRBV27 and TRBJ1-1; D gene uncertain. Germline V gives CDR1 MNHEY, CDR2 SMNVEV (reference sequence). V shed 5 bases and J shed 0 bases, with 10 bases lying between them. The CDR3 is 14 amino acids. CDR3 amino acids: CASSQAGMNTEAFF. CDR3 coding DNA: TGTGCCAGCAGTCAAGCCGGGATGAACACTGAAGCTTTCTTT.

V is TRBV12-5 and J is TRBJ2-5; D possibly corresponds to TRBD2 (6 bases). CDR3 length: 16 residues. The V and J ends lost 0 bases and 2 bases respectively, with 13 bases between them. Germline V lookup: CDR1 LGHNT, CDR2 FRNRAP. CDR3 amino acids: CASGLVRGGTQETQYF. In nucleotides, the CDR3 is TGTGCTAGTGGTTTGGTAAGGGGAGGAACACAAGAGACCCAGTACTTC. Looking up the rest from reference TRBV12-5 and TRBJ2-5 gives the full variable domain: DARVTQTPRHKVTEMGQEVTMRCQPILGHNTVFWYRQTMMQGLELLAYFRNRAPLDDSGMPKDRFSAEMPDATLATLKIQPSEPRDSAVYFCASGLVRGGTQETQYFGPGTRLLVL.